The subject of this entry is one T cell receptor beta chain. This may be a read error: a much more frequent sequence differs by one nucleotide. This entry is derived from a study of regulatory T cells in long-lasting Graves disease. The CDR3 has 17 residues. V dropped 6 bases and J dropped 2; count of bases not matched to a gene: 12. Time point defined: newly diagnosed GD, antithyroid drugs for less than 3 months. TCR sequences were obtained from RNA taken from PBMCs. HTBI primers from iRepertoire and Arm-PCR of CDR3 regions yielded the TCR beta libraries. In TCRdb, the multiplex PCR reads were re-called with MiXCR into one record per CDR3 protein. The sample carries about 450,000 distinct CDR3 sequences, around 13% recorded once. These data were likewise used in another study, on T cells in Graves' hyperthyroidism and ophthalmopathy.

The chain links TRBV12-3 or TRBV12-4 to TRBJ1-5; 8 bases agree with TRBD1. The sample was peripheral blood mononuclear cells (PBMCs), taken at new diagnosis, from a patient treated with antithyroid drugs. This receptor was identified in a woman between 50 and 59 years old with Graves disease. The CDR3 DNA is TGTGCCAGCAGCTCGGGAACAGGGGGTTCTGGCAATCAGCCCCAGCATTTT. Encoded protein: CASSSGTGGSGNQPQHF.